The entry that follows covers one TCR beta chain sequence. Its target is unknown. The sample originates from a study of T-cell memory formation after mild COVID-19. Study-level background: TCR clusters were mostly donor specific. Broader study findings: Contracting clones from day 15 to 85 showed balanced CD4/CD8; later expanders favored CD4+. Pre-infection memory contained some responding clones, which suggested that cross-reactive memory had joined. For contracting clones, CD4+ ones sat mainly in CM and EM, CD8+ in EMRA.

TCRdb passed the 5' RACE reads through MiXCR, listing each CDR3 protein once. Here the sample spans tens of thousands of distinct CDR3 sequences, around an eighth being singletons. Germline CDR1 is GTSNPN and CDR2 is SVGIG (reference sequence). The CDR3 is 16 residues long. V was clipped by 4 bases and J by 0 bases, with 13 bases between them. The V and J genes are TRBV30 and TRBJ2-6, with D unresolved. The origin of this receptor is an adult woman who had mild COVID-19 (a few samples of this study predate the infection). Cell type and time point are not known. Sequencing was carried out using PBMCs or a T cell subset sorted from them (not recorded which). The CDR3 region is CAWIHPYSSGANVLTF. In nucleotides, the CDR3 is TGTGCCTGGATTCATCCCTATTCCTCTGGGGCCAACGTCCTGACTTTC.